These 29 T cell receptor beta chains were all obtained from the same sample, sequenced in a study of blood T cell repertoires in COVID-19. TCRdb keeps only in-frame clones here, not all; method: immunoSEQ multiplex PCR. The sample holds about 23,000 clones, around 90% seen once. The source material was peripheral blood. These receptors all come from a human donor in a cohort sampled during active COVID-19.

The chain uses TRBV19 and TRBJ2-7; tentatively, D is TRBD2 (5 bases). V lost 3 bases to trimming and J lost 2 bases, with 20 bases between them. Germline values: CDR1 LNHDA, CDR2 SQIVND (reference sequence). The CDR3 runs 17 residues. CDR3 region: CASSITARTSSPYEQYF. The CDR3 DNA sequence: TGTGCCAGTAGTATTACGGCCCGGACCTCTAGCCCCTACGAGCAGTACTTC.

The chain joins TRBV3-1 (or the pseudogene TRBV3-2) to TRBJ2-4; 12 positions agree with TRBD2. Germline CDR1 LGHDT, CDR2 YNNKEL (reference sequence). CDR3 length: 19 amino acids. The J segment lost 0 bases and the V segment lost 2 bases, leaving 8 bases of the junction unmatched. CDR3 protein: CASSQKLGLAGIAKNIQYF. The CDR3 DNA sequence: TGTGCCAGCAGCCAAAAGCTAGGACTAGCGGGGATAGCCAAAAACATTCAGTACTTC.

This sequence joins TRBV14 and TRBJ2-7, with D possibly being TRBD2 (5 bases). Looked up from germline, CDR1 is SGHDN and CDR2 is FVKESK. This CDR3 comprises 14 residues. V lost 1 base to trimming and J lost 6 bases, with 13 bases between them. This chain's CDR3 is CASSQVASAGEQYF. The CDR3 region has the DNA TGTGCCAGCAGCCAAGTGGCCTCGGCGGGCGAGCAGTACTTC.

In this sample, this clone turned up once. The V and J genes are TRBV19 and TRBJ1-5, with 9 bases lining up with TRBD1. The CDR3 length is 16 residues. Unmatched junction bases numbered 3, after V lost 3 bases and J lost 0 bases. From germline, CDR1 is LNHDA and CDR2 SQIVND (reference sequence). As DNA, the CDR3 is TGTGCCAGTAGTATGTTGACAGGGGGTAGCAATCAGCCCCAGCATTTT. Residues: CASSMLTGGSNQPQHF.

The chain uses TRBV18 and TRBJ1-2; 8 bases are a match to TRBD1. The CDR3 length is 14 residues. Per the germline V gene, CDR1 is KGHSH and CDR2 is LQKENI. J lost 7 bases, V lost 3 bases, and 7 bases had no gene match. CDR3 amino acids: CASSPNPGGVGYTF. In DNA, the CDR3 is TGTGCCAGCTCACCGAACCCAGGGGGCGTTGGCTACACCTTC.

In DNA form, the CDR3 reads TGTGCCAGCTCAACAGGCTCTGGAAACACCATATATTTT. Translation gives CASSTGSGNTIYF. This chain connects TRBV18 to TRBJ1-3, with D perhaps matching TRBD1 (5 bases). The CDR3 has 13 amino acids. Per the germline V gene, CDR1 is KGHSH and CDR2 is LQKENI. V lost 5 bases and J 0 bases, leaving 5 bases between the germline ends.

The chain employs TRBV30 and TRBJ1-1, with D possibly being TRBD1 (6 bases). The CDR3 sequence is 14 residues long. Per the germline V gene, CDR1 is GTSNPN and CDR2 is SVGIG (reference sequence). V was clipped by 4 bases and J by 5 bases, with 17 bases between them. The CDR3 spells CAWKPHSGATEAFF. CDR3 bases: TGTGCCTGGAAACCCCATTCAGGGGCGACTGAAGCTTTCTTT.

This clone has just one count. The chain uses TRBV5-4 and TRBJ2-2, with 7 nucleotides matching TRBD1. The CDR3 is 14 amino acids. V shed 0 bases and J 4 bases; nucleotides not matched to a gene: 0. Looked up from germline, CDR1 is SGHNT and CDR2 is YYREEE (reference sequence). CDR3 sequence reads: CASSLGQGTGELFF. CDR3 bases: TGTGCCAGCAGCTTGGGACAGGGCACCGGGGAGCTGTTTTTT.

V and J are TRBV10-3 and TRBJ2-7; no clear D gene. This CDR3 contains 12 residues. CDR1 and CDR2 (germline): ENHRY, SYGVKD. The V end was cut by 2 bases, the J end by 3 bases, with 5 bases between. The CDR3 protein is CAISESDYEQYF. CDR3 nucleotides: TGTGCCATCAGTGAGAGCGACTACGAGCAGTACTTC.

This chain connects TRBV19 to TRBJ2-2, with D uncertain. Germline CDR1 reads LNHDA; CDR2 reads SQIVND (reference sequence). Between the trimmed V and J ends, which lost 5 bases and 5 bases, there was a span of 12 bases. CDR3 length: 14 amino acids. In DNA form, the CDR3 reads TGTGCCAGTAGTCGGGTGACCTTGACCGGGGAGCTGTTTTTT. As protein: CASSRVTLTGELFF.

V usage is TRBV21-1 and J usage is TRBJ1-2; TRBD1 is the table's D call, not checked against the DNA. TRBV21-1 is marked as a pseudogene. The CDR3 is made up of 14 amino acids. Here the CDR3 reads CASSKIKGVWGHTF. The CDR3 region has the DNA TGTGCCAGCAGCAAAATCAAAGGCGTATGGGGCCACACCTTC.

This chain connects TRBV7-3 to TRBJ2-7; D call uncertain. V lost 4 bases and J lost 2, with 6 bases in between. This CDR3 comprises 12 residues. Per germline, CDR1 SGHTA and CDR2 FQGTGA. As DNA, the CDR3 is TGTGCCAGCAGCTCCCTAACCTACGAGCAGTACTTC. It codes for CASSSLTYEQYF.

The CDR3 region is CASSPGSQGAETQYF. The CDR3 nucleotides read TGCGCCAGCAGTCCCGGTAGCCAAGGGGCGGAGACCCAGTACTTC. The chain has TRBV5-1 and TRBJ2-5; TRBD1 might be the D (5 bases). In germline, CDR1 is SGHRS, CDR2 YFSETQ. Trimming stripped 5 bases from V and 5 bases from J, with 19 bases between. The length of the CDR3 is 15 residues.

The chain combines TRBV9 with TRBJ2-1; D not certain. CDR3 length: 17 residues. The germline CDR1 and CDR2 sequences are SGDLS and YYNGEE. The V and J ends lost 0 bases and 9 bases respectively, with 22 bases between them. CDR3 sequence: CASSVGPPALGVGEQFF. The CDR3 nucleotides read TGTGCCAGCAGCGTAGGCCCCCCCGCCCTCGGAGTGGGTGAGCAGTTCTTC.

The chain employs TRBV7-6 and TRBJ2-7; possibly TRBD1 for D (5 bases). CDR3 length: 13 residues. Germline V gene sequence: CDR1 SGHVS, CDR2 FNYEAQ. V gave up 5 bases and J gave up 0 bases, with 8 bases separating them. CDR3 sequence reads: CASSLGHSYEQYF. The CDR3 nucleotides are TGTGCCAGCAGCCTAGGACACTCCTACGAGCAGTACTTC.

The chain has TRBV7-2 and TRBJ2-7; 12 bases agree with TRBD1. The CDR3 loop spans 15 amino acids. The trim removed 3 bases at V and 7 bases at J, leaving 7 bases unmatched. Germline CDR1 reads SGHTA; CDR2 reads FQGNSA. CDR3 residues: CASSLAGQGAWEQYF. Here the CDR3 DNA reads TGTGCCAGCAGCTTGGCGGGACAGGGGGCTTGGGAGCAGTACTTC. Full variable domain (remainder filled in from reference TRBV7-2 and TRBJ2-7): GAGVSQSPSNKVTEKGKDVELRCDPISGHTALYWYRQSLGQGLEFLIYFQGNSAPDKSGLPSDRFSAERTGGSVSTLTIQRTQQEDSAVYLCASSLAGQGAWEQYFGPGTRLTVT.

V gene TRBV29-1 combines with J gene TRBJ1-2; D might be TRBD1 (5 bases). The CDR3 contains 12 residues. Germline V gene sequence: CDR1 SQVTM, CDR2 ANQGSEA. Deletions cut 6 bases from V and 8 bases from J, with 16 bases between. CDR3 in amino acids: CSVLTRVEGYTF. CDR3 nucleotide sequence: TGCAGCGTCCTCACCAGGGTGGAGGGCTACACCTTC.

This chain links TRBV12-3 or TRBV12-4 with TRBJ1-4; the D gene is possibly TRBD2 (5 bases). The J call may be in error: the DNA end matches TRBJ2-2 better. This CDR3 comprises 13 residues. The CDR3 sequence: CASSPGVRRELFF. The CDR3 DNA reads as TGTGCCAGCAGTCCCGGGGTGCGACGGGAGCTGTTTTTT.

The V call is TRBV9, the J call TRBJ2-3; 11 bases fit TRBD2. In germline, CDR1 is SGDLS, CDR2 YYNGEE. Losses at the gene ends were 4 bases for V and 4 bases for J; bases not matched to a gene: 8. The CDR3 covers 16 residues. The CDR3 loop is CASSFRSGGASDTQYF. In nucleotides, the CDR3 is TGTGCCAGCAGCTTCCGTAGCGGGGGGGCCTCAGATACGCAGTATTTT.

The chain employs TRBV20-1 and TRBJ2-7, with a weak D call TRBD2 (5 bases). CDR3 length equals 11 residues. V was clipped by 5 bases and J by 2 bases, with 7 bases between them. CDR1 DFQATT and CDR2 SNEGSKA come from the germline V gene (reference sequence). In DNA, the CDR3 is TGCAGTGCTGAGGGCGCCTACGAGCAGTACTTC. This encodes CSAEGAYEQYF.

The chain recombines TRBV6-5 with TRBJ1-6, with 7 bases fitting TRBD1. The V gene end was trimmed by 10 bases and the J gene end by 7 bases; junction bases not matched to a gene: 13. The CDR3 loop spans 15 amino acids. Germline V CDR1 and CDR2: MNHEY, SVGAGI. CDR3 in amino acids: CATRPATGENSPLHF. In DNA form, the CDR3 reads TGTGCCACAAGACCAGCCACAGGGGAAAATTCACCCCTCCACTTT.

This clone was recorded once. The chain is built from TRBV2 and TRBJ1-1, with a weak D call TRBD1 (5 bases). CDR3 length equals 13 residues. Looked up from germline, CDR1 is SNHLY and CDR2 is FYNNEI. Trimming left V 1 base short and J 5 bases short, with 8 bases between. CDR3 region: CASSEVGGTEAFF. CDR3 DNA sequence: TGTGCCAGCAGTGAAGTCGGGGGAACTGAAGCTTTCTTT.

The V call is TRBV25-1, the J call TRBJ1-5, with 10 bases lining up with TRBD1. The length of the CDR3 is 14 residues. The V segment lost 6 bases and the J segment 2 bases; nucleotides outside the gene matches: 1. Germline values: CDR1 MGHDK, CDR2 SYGVNS. CDR3 residues: CASRGTGGNQPQHF. The CDR3 DNA is TGTGCCAGCAGGGGGACAGGGGGCAATCAGCCCCAGCATTTT.

The table lists this clone with a count of one. The chain is built from TRBV6-2 or TRBV6-3 and TRBJ2-3; TRBD2 is a possible D gene (5 bases). In germline, CDR1 is MNHEY, CDR2 SVGEGT. This CDR3 comprises 15 residues. V shed 7 bases and J shed 2 bases, with 16 bases lying between them. For the CDR3, the DNA is TGTGCCAGCACCCCTGCCGGGGTTGCCACAGATACGCAGTATTTT. Translated, it gives CASTPAGVATDTQYF.

The chain combines TRBV18 with TRBJ2-2; TRBD1 might be the D (6 bases). With 3 bases removed from V and 5 bases from J, the gap between germline ends came to 13 bases. Per germline, CDR1 KGHSH and CDR2 LQKENI. CDR3 length: 15 residues. CDR3 nucleotide sequence: TGTGCCAGCTCACCTTCCACAGGGCAAACCGGGGAGCTGTTTTTT. It specifies CASSPSTGQTGELFF.

The chain employs TRBV12-3 or TRBV12-4 and TRBJ1-1; D not resolved. Trimming stripped 0 bases from V and 6 bases from J, with 5 bases between. The CDR3 is 12 amino acids. CDR3: CASSLAGPEAFF. CDR3 in DNA: TGTGCCAGCAGTTTAGCTGGCCCTGAAGCTTTCTTT.

The gene calls are TRBV3-1 (or the pseudogene TRBV3-2) and TRBJ2-1, with TRBD2 matching over 9 bases. Trimming took 1 base from V and 4 from J; bases not matched to a gene: 5. CDR3 length: 16 amino acids. CDR1 is LGHDT, CDR2 YNNKEL, per germline (reference sequence). CDR3 sequence: CASSQGAGGPYNEQFF. Here the CDR3 DNA reads TGTGCCAGCAGCCAAGGAGCGGGGGGTCCTTACAATGAGCAGTTCTTC.

Only one count was recorded for this clone. J is TRBJ2-4 and V is TRBV2; the D gene is possibly TRBD2 (6 bases). The germline V gene has CDR1 SNHLY and CDR2 FYNNEI. The V gene lost 7 bases and the J gene lost 7 bases, with 11 bases spanning the gap. The CDR3 has 12 residues. The CDR3 protein is CASNGGENIQYF. CDR3 DNA sequence: TGTGCCAGCAATGGAGGGGAGAACATTCAGTACTTC.

This rearrangement joins TRBV7-9 to TRBJ2-3; TRBD1 is a possible D gene (6 bases). Trimming pared 6 bases from V and 4 bases from J, leaving 17 bases between. The CDR3 runs 15 residues. Looked up from germline, CDR1 is SEHNR and CDR2 is FQNEAQ (reference sequence). The CDR3 nucleotides are TGTGCCAGCAGTGCCGTTCAGGGGTTCGCAGATACGCAGTATTTT. This sequence encodes CASSAVQGFADTQYF.